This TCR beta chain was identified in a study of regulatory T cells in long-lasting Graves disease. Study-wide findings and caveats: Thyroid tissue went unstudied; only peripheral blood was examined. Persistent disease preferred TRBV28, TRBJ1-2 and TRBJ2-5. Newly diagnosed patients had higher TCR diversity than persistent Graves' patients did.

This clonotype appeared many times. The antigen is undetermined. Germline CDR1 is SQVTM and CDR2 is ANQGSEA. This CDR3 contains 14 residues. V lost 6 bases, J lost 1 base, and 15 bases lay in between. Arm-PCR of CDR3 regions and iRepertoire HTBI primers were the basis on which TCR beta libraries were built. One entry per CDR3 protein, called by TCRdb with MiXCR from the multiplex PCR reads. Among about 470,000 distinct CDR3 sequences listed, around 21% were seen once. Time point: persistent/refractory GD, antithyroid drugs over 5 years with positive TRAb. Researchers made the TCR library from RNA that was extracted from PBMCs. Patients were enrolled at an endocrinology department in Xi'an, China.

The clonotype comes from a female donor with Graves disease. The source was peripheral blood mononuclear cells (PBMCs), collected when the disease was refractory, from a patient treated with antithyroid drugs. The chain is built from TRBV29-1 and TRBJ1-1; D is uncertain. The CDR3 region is CSVHLYEGNTEAFF. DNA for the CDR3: TGCAGCGTCCACCTGTATGAAGGGAACACTGAAGCTTTCTTT.